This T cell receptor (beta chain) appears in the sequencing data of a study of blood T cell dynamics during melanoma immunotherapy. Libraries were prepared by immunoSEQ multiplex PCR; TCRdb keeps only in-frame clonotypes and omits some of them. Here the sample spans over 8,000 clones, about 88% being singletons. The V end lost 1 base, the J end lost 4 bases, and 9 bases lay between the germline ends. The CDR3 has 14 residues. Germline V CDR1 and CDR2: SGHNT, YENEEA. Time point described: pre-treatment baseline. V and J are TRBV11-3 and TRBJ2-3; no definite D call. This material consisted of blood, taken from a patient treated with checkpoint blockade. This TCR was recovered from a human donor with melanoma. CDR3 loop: CASSLGSGADTQYF. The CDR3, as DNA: TGTGCCAGCAGCTTAGGTAGTGGAGCAGATACGCAGTATTTT.